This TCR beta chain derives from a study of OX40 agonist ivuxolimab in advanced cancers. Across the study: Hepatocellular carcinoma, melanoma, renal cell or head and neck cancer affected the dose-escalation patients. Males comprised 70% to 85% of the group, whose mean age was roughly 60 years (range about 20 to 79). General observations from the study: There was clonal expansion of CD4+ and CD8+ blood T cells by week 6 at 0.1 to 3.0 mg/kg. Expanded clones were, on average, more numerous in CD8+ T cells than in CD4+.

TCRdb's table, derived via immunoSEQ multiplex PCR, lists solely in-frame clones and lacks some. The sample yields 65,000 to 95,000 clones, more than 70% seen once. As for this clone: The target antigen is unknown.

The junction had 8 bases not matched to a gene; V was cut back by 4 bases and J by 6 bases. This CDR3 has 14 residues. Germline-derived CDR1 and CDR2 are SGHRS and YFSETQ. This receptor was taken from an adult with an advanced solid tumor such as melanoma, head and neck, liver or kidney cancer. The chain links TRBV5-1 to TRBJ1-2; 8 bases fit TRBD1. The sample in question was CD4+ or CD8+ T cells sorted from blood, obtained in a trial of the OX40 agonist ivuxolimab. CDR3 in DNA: TGCGCCAGCAGCCCCTTTCCAGGGGGCGATGGCTACACCTTC. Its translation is CASSPFPGGDGYTF.